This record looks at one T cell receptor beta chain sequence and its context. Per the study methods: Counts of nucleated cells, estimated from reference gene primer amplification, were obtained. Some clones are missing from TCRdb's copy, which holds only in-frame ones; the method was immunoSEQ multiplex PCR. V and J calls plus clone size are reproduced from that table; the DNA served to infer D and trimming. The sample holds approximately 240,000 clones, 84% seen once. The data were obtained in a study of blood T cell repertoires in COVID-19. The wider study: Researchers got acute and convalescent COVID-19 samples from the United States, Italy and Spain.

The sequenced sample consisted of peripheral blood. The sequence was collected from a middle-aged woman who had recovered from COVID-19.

The CDR3 loop is CSASTHSMPSIGYTF. In DNA, the CDR3 is TGCAGTGCTAGTACCCACAGCATGCCCTCGATTGGCTACACCTTC. This rearrangement joins TRBV20-1 to TRBJ1-2; D is unclear. The CDR3 has 15 residues. Trimming removed 3 bases from V and 7 bases from J, with 21 bases in between. The germline V gene encodes CDR1 DFQATT and CDR2 SNEGSKA (reference sequence).